The 11 T cell receptor beta chains presented below share a single source sample, sequenced in a study of blood T cell repertoires in COVID-19. The data were produced by immunoSEQ multiplex PCR, yet TCRdb's version contains in-frame clones alone and is incomplete. This sample has under 250,000 clones, with around 90% found just once. Sequenced input: peripheral blood. The receptors stem from a man aged 60 to 75 with COVID-19, enrolled during active disease.

J is TRBJ2-2 and V is TRBV27; 7 nucleotides line up with TRBD1. The length of the CDR3 is 16 residues. Germline CDR1 is MNHEY and CDR2 is SMNVEV (reference sequence). Trimming at V came to 1 base and at J to 3 bases, leaving 5 bases not matched to a gene. CDR3 bases: TGTGCCAGCAGTTTATTTGGAGACAGGGACACCGGGGAGCTGTTTTTT. It codes for CASSLFGDRDTGELFF.

This chain connects TRBV5-4 to TRBJ2-5; possible D gene TRBD2, 6 bases. CDR1 and CDR2 from the germline V gene are SGHNT and YYREEE (reference sequence). This CDR3 has 12 amino acids. The V gene lost 3 bases and the J gene lost 4 bases, with 7 bases spanning the gap. The CDR3 bases are TGTGCCAGCAGCTCGGAGGGAGAGACCCAGTACTTC. This encodes CASSSEGETQYF.

This clone has a single count. The chain links TRBV6-6 to TRBJ2-1, with 10 nucleotides matching TRBD2. V trimming: 6 bases; J trimming: 5 bases; junction bases outside the gene matches: 7. The CDR3 totals 15 residues. Germline values: CDR1 MNHNY, CDR2 SVGAGI (reference sequence). CDR3 sequence: CASRLLAGSNNEQFF. The CDR3 nucleotides are TGTGCCAGCAGGCTACTAGCGGGATCGAACAATGAGCAGTTCTTC.

The CDR3 region has the DNA TGTGCCAGCAGGAGGGACAGGGGGCTGCGAGAGCAGTACTTC. This encodes CASRRDRGLREQYF. The genes are TRBV6-5 and TRBJ2-7; 12 positions match TRBD1. Germline V gene data show CDR1 as MNHEY and CDR2 as SVGAGI. CDR3 length equals 14 residues. V dropped 6 bases and J dropped 7; count of bases not matched to a gene: 7.

This chain uses TRBV7-9 with TRBJ2-7; 8 nucleotides match TRBD1. The V gene's germline CDR1 is SEHNR and CDR2 FQNEAQ (reference sequence). The CDR3 extends over 14 amino acids. V was clipped by 5 bases and J by 2 bases; unmatched bases: 5. CDR3 nucleotides: TGTGCCAGCAGCGTCGGACAGGGACCCTACGAGCAGTACTTC. Translating gives CASSVGQGPYEQYF.

The genes are TRBV6-6 and TRBJ2-5, with 8 bases identical to TRBD2. Germline CDR1 is MNHNY and CDR2 is SVGAGI (reference sequence). V dropped 5 bases and J dropped 7; count of bases not matched to a gene: 27. The CDR3 contains 20 residues. CDR3 protein: CASSPTTTITLAVLWRTQYF. For the CDR3, the DNA is TGTGCCAGCAGTCCGACTACAACAATCACACTAGCGGTCCTCTGGAGGACCCAGTACTTC.

This chain links TRBV10-3 with TRBJ2-1; 8 bases match TRBD2. This CDR3 has 15 residues. The germline V gene encodes CDR1 ENHRY and CDR2 SYGVKD. J was trimmed by 4 bases and V by 2 bases; bases with no gene match: 4. In DNA, the CDR3 is TGTGCCATCAGTGAGCGACTAGCGCTTTACAATGAGCAGTTCTTC. As protein: CAISERLALYNEQFF.

The rearrangement links TRBV19 to TRBJ1-1; 7 bases map to TRBD1. Germline trimming cut 3 bases from V and 4 bases from J; bases unmatched to any gene: 5. CDR1 and CDR2 (germline): LNHDA, SQIVND (reference sequence). The CDR3 consists of 14 residues. In nucleotides, the CDR3 is TGTGCCAGTAGTATCGCGGCAGGGGGCACTGAAGCTTTCTTT. This gives the protein CASSIAAGGTEAFF.

The chain couples TRBV7-6 to TRBJ2-1; 11 bases agree with TRBD2. Looked up from germline, CDR1 is SGHVS and CDR2 is FNYEAQ. This CDR3 comprises 16 residues. Losses at the gene ends were 7 bases for V and 3 bases for J; bases not matched to a gene: 8. The CDR3 bases are TGTGCCAGCACCCTTATAGCGGGAGGGGGCTACAATGAGCAGTTCTTC. Amino acids: CASTLIAGGGYNEQFF.

The gene calls are TRBV5-1 and TRBJ2-2; 9 bases align to TRBD2. Germline CDR1 is SGHRS and CDR2 is YFSETQ. Germline trimming cut 0 bases from V and 1 base from J; bases unmatched to any gene: 1. CDR3 length equals 16 residues. CDR3 DNA sequence: TGCGCCAGCAGCTTGGGACTAGCGGTGAACACCGGGGAGCTGTTTTTT. This translates into CASSLGLAVNTGELFF.

The chain recombines TRBV7-3 with TRBJ2-1; 11 bases fit TRBD2. The CDR3 runs 14 residues. Germline V gene data show CDR1 as SGHTA and CDR2 as FQGTGA. Losses at the gene ends were 0 bases for V and 11 bases for J; bases not matched to a gene: 3. For the CDR3, the DNA is TGTGCCAGCAGCTTAACGACTAGCGGGATGAAGCAGTTCTTC. Encoded protein: CASSLTTSGMKQFF.